This T cell receptor beta chain stems from a study of Ad26.COV2.S vaccination and SARS-CoV-2 variants. The overall study: Vaccine-arm donor from the placebo-controlled COV1001 Ad26.COV2.S trial. Doses of Ad26.COV2.S were injected into muscle once or twice, 56 days apart.

The CDR3 length is 14 residues. V dropped 3 bases and J dropped 1 base, with 10 bases sitting between them. From germline, CDR1 is DFQATT and CDR2 SNEGSKA (reference sequence). Sample treatment: some 20 received Ad26.COV2.S at low or high dose, single or two shots; about 5 received placebo; per-sample allocation not given. Material that was analyzed had been drawn on day 63 after the first vaccine or placebo injection. Assay used: immunoSEQ multiplex PCR; TCRdb lists only in-frame clones, some missing. The sample records approximately 350,000 clones, around 86% being singletons. The sequence came from a person between 18 and 59 years old who received the Ad26.COV2.S COVID-19 vaccine or a placebo. V is TRBV20-1 and J is TRBJ1-5; no clear D gene. Here the sequenced sample was peripheral blood, taken in a trial of Ad26.COV2.S vaccine versus placebo. CDR3 DNA: TGCAGTGCTAGTCTCATGGGGAGCAATCAGCCCCAGCATTTT. It translates to CSASLMGSNQPQHF.